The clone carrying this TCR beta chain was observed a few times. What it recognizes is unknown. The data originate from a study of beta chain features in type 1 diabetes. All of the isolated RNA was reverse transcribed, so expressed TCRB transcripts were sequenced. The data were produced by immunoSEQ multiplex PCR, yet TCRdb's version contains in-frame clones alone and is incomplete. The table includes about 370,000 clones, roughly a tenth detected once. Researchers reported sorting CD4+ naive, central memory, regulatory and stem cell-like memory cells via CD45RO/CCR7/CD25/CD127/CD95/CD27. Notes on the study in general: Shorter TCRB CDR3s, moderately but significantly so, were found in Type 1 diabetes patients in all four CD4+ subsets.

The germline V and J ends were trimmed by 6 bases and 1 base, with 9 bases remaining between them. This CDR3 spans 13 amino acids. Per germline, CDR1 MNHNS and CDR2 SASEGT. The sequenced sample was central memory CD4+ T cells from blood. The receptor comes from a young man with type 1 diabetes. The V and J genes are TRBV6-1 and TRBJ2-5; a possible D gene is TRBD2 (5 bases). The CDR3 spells CASRRLSQETQYF. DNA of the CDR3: TGTGCCAGCAGAAGACTATCCCAAGAGACCCAGTACTTC.